The source of this T cell receptor beta chain is a study of shared clonotypes between healthy human individuals. About the research overall: Donor composition was a couple of women and a few men, aged 18 to 49.

For this clone: Its antigen is not known.

Whole-study findings and limits: Measured sharing among donors was expected to vary with sequencing depth.

The length of the CDR3 is 14 residues. The V segment lost 2 bases and the J segment 5 bases; nucleotides outside the gene matches: 4. Germline CDR1 MGHRA, CDR2 YSYEKL. Sequencing was performed with immunoSEQ multiplex PCR; in TCRdb, only in-frame clones are kept and a portion is missing. The sample holds 2 million to 2.5 million clones; 85% to 95% are singletons and the top ten take approximately 0.13%. The sample consisted of naive CD4+ T cells sorted from blood. Subset here: CD45RA+ positively selected. The V and J genes are TRBV4-1 and TRBJ2-5, with 8 bases matching TRBD2. The receptor's source is a man between 18 and 29 years old in good health. CDR3 protein: CASSQPGLDETQYF. The CDR3 nucleotides read TGCGCCAGCAGCCAACCGGGACTAGATGAGACCCAGTACTTC.